Below are 32 T cell receptor beta chains sequenced from a single sample in a study of blood T cells in healthy people across ages. For the second PCR, which ran for roughly 6 to 12 cycles, a sample-barcoded 5' primer and a J-beta primer mix were used. TCRdb called the 5' RACE reads again in MiXCR, with one record for every CDR3 protein. The table lists over a million distinct CDR3 sequences, 35% to 50% of them singletons. Sequencing was performed on blood. The receptors originated from an older woman in good health.

The chain is built from TRBV20-1 and TRBJ2-7, with D perhaps matching TRBD1 (6 bases). The CDR3 is 13 residues long. Germline assignment: CDR1 DFQATT and CDR2 SNEGSKA (reference sequence). The ends were cut back, 1 base at V and 5 bases at J, with 12 bases in the middle. The CDR3 DNA reads TGCAGTGCTAGAGGTGGGGGCCGGGACGAGCAGTACTTC. Its protein product is CSARGGGRDEQYF.

The chain carries TRBV30 and TRBJ2-5; 7 nucleotides agree with TRBD1. The CDR3 consists of 15 residues. Trimming cost V 2 bases and J 2 bases; bases outside gene matches: 8. Germline V gene data show CDR1 as GTSNPN and CDR2 as SVGIG (reference sequence). The CDR3 DNA sequence: TGTGCCTGGAGTCTGACAGGGCGAAATCAAGAGACCCAGTACTTC. As protein: CAWSLTGRNQETQYF. Drawing the rest from reference TRBV30 and TRBJ2-5, the complete variable domain is SQTIHQWPATLVQPVGSPLSLECTVEGTSNPNLYWYRQAAGRGLQLLFYSVGIGQISSEVPQNLSASRPQDRQFILSSKKLLLSDSGFYLCAWSLTGRNQETQYFGPGTRLLVL.

This clonotype was counted a few times. This rearrangement joins TRBV9 to TRBJ1-2; D not resolved. The germline CDR1 and CDR2 sequences are SGDLS and YYNGEE. The CDR3 is made up of 13 amino acids. V lost 2 bases and J lost 1, with 6 bases in between. DNA of the CDR3: TGTGCCAGCAGCGTTACAAGTAACTATGGCTACACCTTC. Translation: CASSVTSNYGYTF.

The rearrangement links TRBV3-1 to TRBJ2-7, with TRBD1 identical over 9 bases. There are 16 residues in the CDR3. CDR1 is LGHDT and CDR2 is YNNKEL in the germline V gene (reference sequence). The V gene end was trimmed by 5 bases and the J gene end by 1 base; junction bases not matched to a gene: 9. In DNA, the CDR3 is TGTGCCAGCAGCACCCGGACAGGGGCGGTATCCTACGAGCAGTACTTC. Protein product: CASSTRTGAVSYEQYF.

This clonotype has a single count. An end of the junction differs from the germline gene, which may be a read error. The V gene is TRBV27, the J gene TRBJ2-3; 8 positions agree with TRBD1. Per the germline V gene, CDR1 is MNHEY and CDR2 is SMNVEV (reference sequence). The CDR3 contains 15 residues. The CDR3 DNA reads as TGTGCCAGCAGTTTTCAGGGGGCGCTTGCAGATGCGCAGTATTTT. It specifies CASSFQGALADAQYF.

This chain connects TRBV7-6 to TRBJ2-7; the match to TRBD1 covers 7 bases. The CDR3 covers 15 residues. The germline CDR1 and CDR2 sequences are SGHVS and FNYEAQ. Germline trimming cut 5 bases from V and 1 base from J; bases unmatched to any gene: 8. CDR3 DNA: TGTGCCAGCAGCGGGATGGGACAGCCTTCCTACGAGCAGTACTTC. Translated: CASSGMGQPSYEQYF.

The rearrangement links TRBV28 to TRBJ2-7; TRBD2 matches at 9 bases. The CDR3 has 19 residues. Germline V gene sequence: CDR1 MDHEN, CDR2 SYDVKM. The V gene end was trimmed by 2 bases and the J gene end by 6 bases; junction bases not matched to a gene: 20. The CDR3 region has the DNA TGTGCCAGCAGTTTAGCCGCAGCTAGCGGGATTTCAATATTACGCGAGCAGTACTTC. It translates to CASSLAAASGISILREQYF.

This clonotype turned up a few times. The rearrangement links TRBV10-3 to TRBJ2-1; no clear D gene. CDR1 is ENHRY, CDR2 SYGVKD, per germline. Trimming pared 3 bases from V and 2 bases from J, leaving 17 bases between. The CDR3 is made up of 17 amino acids. The CDR3 sequence is CAISEQSARRTYNEQFF. In DNA form, the CDR3 reads TGTGCCATCAGTGAACAGTCTGCACGAAGAACCTACAATGAGCAGTTCTTC.

The CDR3, as DNA: TGCAGTGCTAGAGATCGGGCTCGCCCACAATCTTACGAGCAGTACTTC. Translation: CSARDRARPQSYEQYF. The chain combines TRBV20-1 with TRBJ2-7, with D unclear. Germline CDR1 DFQATT, CDR2 SNEGSKA (reference sequence). This CDR3 has 16 amino acids. V dropped 0 bases and J dropped 4 bases, with 19 bases sitting between them.

The rearrangement links TRBV7-7 to TRBJ2-3, with 7 bases matching TRBD2. Looked up from germline, CDR1 is SSHAT and CDR2 is FNYEAQ (reference sequence). The CDR3 has 15 amino acids. The V gene end was trimmed by 5 bases and the J gene end by 7 bases; junction bases not matched to a gene: 12. DNA of the CDR3: TGTGCCAGCAGCCCACTGGCGGGAGCGTCAAATACGCAGTATTTT. It is translated as CASSPLAGASNTQYF.

This clonotype showed up just once. V is TRBV5-4 and J is TRBJ2-7; D remains ambiguous. The germline V gene has CDR1 SGHNT and CDR2 YYREEE (reference sequence). CDR3 length: 14 amino acids. The V end was cut by 2 bases, the J end by 6 bases, with 15 bases between. Here the CDR3 DNA reads TGTGCCAGCAGCTTAGGCGGTCTGGAAGGCGAGCAGTACTTC. Protein: CASSLGGLEGEQYF.

This clonotype turned up a few times. V usage is TRBV20-1 and J usage is TRBJ1-2; D is perhaps TRBD1 (6 bases). V lost 6 bases to trimming and J lost 5 bases, with 22 bases between them. Per the germline V gene, CDR1 is DFQATT and CDR2 is SNEGSKA (reference sequence). CDR3 length equals 15 residues. The CDR3 loop reads CSAYSARQELYGYTF. The CDR3 region has the DNA TGCAGTGCGTACAGCGCTCGACAGGAATTATATGGCTACACCTTC.

The V call is TRBV7-9, the J call TRBJ1-2; TRBD1 matches 11 bases. CDR3 length: 14 amino acids. The V gene's germline CDR1 is SEHNR and CDR2 FQNEAQ (reference sequence). The ends lost 5 bases at V and 7 bases at J; junction bases unmatched: 6. The CDR3 sequence: CASSAGQGAAGYTF. CDR3 DNA: TGTGCCAGCAGCGCTGGACAGGGGGCGGCTGGCTACACCTTC. The full variable domain, completed using reference TRBV7-9 and TRBJ1-2, is DTGVSQNPRHKITKRGQNVTFRCDPISEHNRLYWYRQTLGQGPEFLTYFQNEAQLEKSRLLSDRFSAERPKGSFSTLEIQRTEQGDSAMYLCASSAGQGAAGYTFGSGTRLTVV.

CDR3 loop: CSARGPQAENSPLHF. The CDR3 DNA sequence: TGCAGTGCTAGAGGCCCACAGGCAGAAAATTCACCCCTCCACTTT. The chain uses TRBV20-1 and TRBJ1-6, with D possibly being TRBD1 (5 bases). Germline-derived CDR1 and CDR2 are DFQATT and SNEGSKA (reference sequence). Trimming stripped 1 base from V and 7 bases from J, with 14 bases between. The CDR3 has 15 residues.

The genes are TRBV7-2 and TRBJ2-1; 12 nucleotides line up with TRBD2. CDR3 length equals 18 residues. The J segment lost 3 bases and the V segment lost 2 bases, leaving 8 bases of the junction unmatched. The germline CDR1 and CDR2 sequences are SGHTA and FQGNSA. Here the CDR3 reads CASSLNPTSGSVYNEQFF. In nucleotides, the CDR3 is TGTGCCAGCAGCTTAAACCCGACTAGCGGGAGTGTCTACAATGAGCAGTTCTTC. The complete variable domain, with remaining parts taken from reference TRBV7-2 and TRBJ2-1, reads GAGVSQSPSNKVTEKGKDVELRCDPISGHTALYWYRQSLGQGLEFLIYFQGNSAPDKSGLPSDRFSAERTGGSVSTLTIQRTQQEDSAVYLCASSLNPTSGSVYNEQFFGPGTRLTVL.

A word on this clonotype: A clone one base away is much larger, so this may be a read error. The rearrangement uses TRBV10-3 and TRBJ2-5; 7 bases align to TRBD1. The V gene's germline CDR1 is ENHRY and CDR2 SYGVKD. The CDR3 covers 13 residues. Here the CDR3 DNA reads TGTGCCATCAGGGGGGACAGCCAAGGGACCCAGTACTTC. Translated: CAIRGDSQGTQYF.

The gene calls are TRBV24-1 and TRBJ2-1; the match to TRBD2 covers 8 bases. This CDR3 contains 14 residues. Germline loops: CDR1 KGHDR, CDR2 SFDVKD. V shed 3 bases, J shed 10 bases, and the junction held 7 bases outside the gene matches. The DNA of the CDR3 is TGTGCCACCAGTGATCGGACTAGCAGAAGCGAGCAGTTCTTC. This sequence encodes CATSDRTSRSEQFF.

This clonotype was seen only once. The chain carries TRBV7-2 and TRBJ2-3; TRBD2 matches at 9 bases. Germline-derived CDR1 and CDR2 are SGHTA and FQGNSA. J lost 4 bases, V lost 1 base, and 6 bases had no gene match. The CDR3 consists of 16 residues. CDR3 in DNA: TGTGCCAGCAGCTTAGTCGGCGGGAGGGCCCCAGATACGCAGTATTTT. Its translation is CASSLVGGRAPDTQYF.

The chain joins TRBV7-2 to TRBJ2-5; the D gene is possibly TRBD1 (5 bases). The DNA end is a closer match to TRBJ2-4, so the J assignment may be wrong. Looked up from germline, CDR1 is SGHTA and CDR2 is FQGNSA. The CDR3 extends over 16 amino acids. Here the CDR3 reads CASSLARGQGKNIQYF. The CDR3 bases are TGTGCCAGCAGCTTAGCGCGAGGTCAGGGAAAAAACATTCAGTACTTC.

J is TRBJ2-6 and V is TRBV27; D is unclear. CDR1 and CDR2 from the germline V gene are MNHEY and SMNVEV (reference sequence). With 1 base removed from V and 0 bases from J, the gap between germline ends came to 16 bases. The CDR3 is 19 residues long. The CDR3 DNA sequence: TGTGCCAGCAGTTTATTTCGCGTTGAAGGTCTCTCTGGGGCCAACGTCCTGACTTTC. As protein: CASSLFRVEGLSGANVLTF.

A few counts support this clonotype. This chain links TRBV6-2 or TRBV6-3 with TRBJ2-7; TRBD2 matches 13 bases. With 2 bases clipped from V and 5 bases from J, the junction kept 6 bases outside the gene matches. This CDR3 comprises 16 residues. Germline CDR1 reads MNHEY; CDR2 reads SVGEGT. The CDR3 DNA reads as TGTGCCAGCAGTTACCCCCGGACTAGCGGGAGAAACGAGCAGTACTTC. Translation gives CASSYPRTSGRNEQYF.

The J gene is TRBJ2-7, the V gene TRBV27; D is possibly TRBD1 (6 bases). V lost 5 bases to trimming and J lost 6 bases, with 23 bases between them. In germline, CDR1 is MNHEY, CDR2 SMNVEV (reference sequence). This CDR3 comprises 16 residues. The CDR3 DNA sequence: TGTGCCAGCAGTACCACCTCGGGACAAAGGTTAATCGAGCAGTACTTC. Translating gives CASSTTSGQRLIEQYF.

Concerning this clonotype: The junction does not match germline at one end; this may be a read error. The CDR3 loop is CAGSVRQGPQETQYF. The CDR3 DNA is TGTGCCGGCAGTGTTCGACAGGGCCCCCAAGAGACCCAGTACTTC. The chain links TRBV7-7 to TRBJ2-5; TRBD1 agrees at 7 bases. Germline loops: CDR1 SSHAT, CDR2 FNYEAQ (reference sequence). The CDR3 spans 15 residues.

The V gene is TRBV20-1, the J gene TRBJ1-3, with 8 bases identical to TRBD1. The CDR3 runs 13 residues. With V trimmed by 6 bases and J by 3 bases, 4 bases remained unmatched. CDR1 is DFQATT and CDR2 is SNEGSKA in the germline V gene (reference sequence). CDR3 amino acids: CSAGTGGGNTIYF. The CDR3 bases are TGCAGTGCGGGGACAGGCGGTGGAAACACCATATATTTT.

The chain combines TRBV30 with TRBJ2-1; 7 bases fit TRBD1. J gave up 9 bases and V 1 base, and 21 bases lay outside the gene matches. The CDR3 length is 18 residues. Germline CDR1 is GTSNPN and CDR2 is SVGIG (reference sequence). CDR3 region: CAWSGLRKDRRSEGEQFF. The CDR3 DNA is TGTGCCTGGAGTGGACTTAGGAAGGACAGGCGCTCAGAGGGTGAGCAGTTCTTC. The complete variable domain, with remaining parts taken from reference TRBV30 and TRBJ2-1, reads SQTIHQWPATLVQPVGSPLSLECTVEGTSNPNLYWYRQAAGRGLQLLFYSVGIGQISSEVPQNLSASRPQDRQFILSSKKLLLSDSGFYLCAWSGLRKDRRSEGEQFFGPGTRLTVL.

The sample holds a few counts of this clonotype. The V call is TRBV25-1, the J call TRBJ2-1; TRBD2 aligns across 7 bases. Germline assignment: CDR1 MGHDK and CDR2 SYGVNS. V lost 1 base and J lost 4; bases outside the gene matches: 7. The CDR3 contains 16 residues. The CDR3 region is CASSEFGGRGYNEQFF. CDR3 nucleotides: TGTGCCAGCAGTGAATTCGGCGGGAGAGGTTACAATGAGCAGTTCTTC.

This clonotype has more than one count but fewer than ten. The chain recombines TRBV18 with TRBJ1-6, with D possibly TRBD1 on 5 matching bases. In germline, CDR1 is KGHSH, CDR2 LQKENI. Trimming removed 1 base from V and 9 bases from J, with 10 bases in between. This CDR3 comprises 14 residues. This CDR3 is CASSPRTGLSPLHF. CDR3 nucleotides: TGTGCCAGCTCACCACGCACAGGTCTTTCACCCCTCCACTTT.

This chain uses TRBV12-3 or TRBV12-4 with TRBJ2-1, with D uncertain. The CDR3 length is 14 residues. V was cut by 6 bases and J by 4 bases, with 13 bases left in between. In nucleotides, the CDR3 is TGTGCCAGCAGCCCCCTTAATGCTTACAATGAGCAGTTCTTC. This encodes CASSPLNAYNEQFF.

The chain is built from TRBV27 and TRBJ2-7; 7 positions match TRBD2. CDR3 size: 14 residues. CDR1 and CDR2 from the germline V gene are MNHEY and SMNVEV (reference sequence). Unmatched junction bases numbered 9, after V lost 7 bases and J lost 3 bases. Here the CDR3 reads CASKKGRGDYEQYF. The CDR3 DNA is TGTGCCAGCAAAAAGGGTCGGGGGGACTACGAGCAGTACTTC.

This clonotype was counted only a few times. This rearrangement joins TRBV20-1 to TRBJ2-1; a possible D gene is TRBD2 (6 bases). Trimming took off 1 base at V and 1 base at J, with 11 bases between the two ends. CDR3 length equals 15 residues. CDR1 and CDR2 from the germline V gene are DFQATT and SNEGSKA (reference sequence). The DNA of the CDR3 is TGCAGTGCTAGAGGGCGGGGTTTGTCCTACAATGAGCAGTTCTTC. Amino acid sequence: CSARGRGLSYNEQFF.

The chain recombines TRBV7-7 with TRBJ2-7, with 11 bases that match TRBD2. The assigned J gene may be wrong: the sequence end matches TRBJ2-5 better. Per germline, CDR1 SSHAT and CDR2 FNYEAQ (reference sequence). This CDR3 has 17 residues. DNA of the CDR3: TGTGCCAGCAGCCGAAGACGACTAGCGGGATCTTCAGAGACCCAGTACTTC. Residues: CASSRRRLAGSSETQYF.

In regard to this clonotype: One end of the junction fails to match germline, which may point to a read error. This chain links TRBV20-1 with TRBJ2-5, with unresolved D. The germline V gene has CDR1 DFQATT and CDR2 SNEGSKA (reference sequence). CDR3 length: 11 residues. The CDR3 DNA sequence: TGCAGTGCTAGCTCAAAAGAGGCCCAGTACTTC. Protein product: CSASSKEAQYF.